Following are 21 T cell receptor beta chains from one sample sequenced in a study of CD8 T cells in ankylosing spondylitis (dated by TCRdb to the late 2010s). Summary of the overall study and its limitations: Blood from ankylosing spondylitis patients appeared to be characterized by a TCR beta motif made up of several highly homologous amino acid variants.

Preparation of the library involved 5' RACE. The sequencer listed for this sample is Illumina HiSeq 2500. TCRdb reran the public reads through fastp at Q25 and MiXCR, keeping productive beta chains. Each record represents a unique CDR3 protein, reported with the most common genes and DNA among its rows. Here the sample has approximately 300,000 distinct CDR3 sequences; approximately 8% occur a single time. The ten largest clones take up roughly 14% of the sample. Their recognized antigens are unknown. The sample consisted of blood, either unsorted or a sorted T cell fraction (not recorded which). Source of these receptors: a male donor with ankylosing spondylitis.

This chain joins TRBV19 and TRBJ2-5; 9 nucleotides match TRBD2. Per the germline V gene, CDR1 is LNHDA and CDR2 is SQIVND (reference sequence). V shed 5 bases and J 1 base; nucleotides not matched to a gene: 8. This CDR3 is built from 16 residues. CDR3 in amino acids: CASSSTSGVIQETQYF. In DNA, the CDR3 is TGTGCCAGTAGTTCGACTAGCGGAGTGATCCAAGAGACCCAGTACTTC.

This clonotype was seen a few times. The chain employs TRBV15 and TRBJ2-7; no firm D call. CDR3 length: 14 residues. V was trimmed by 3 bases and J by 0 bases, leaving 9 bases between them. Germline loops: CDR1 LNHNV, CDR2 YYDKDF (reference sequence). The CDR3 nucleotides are TGTGCCACCAGCAGCATGGGCGCCTCCTACGAGCAGTACTTC. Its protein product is CATSSMGASYEQYF.

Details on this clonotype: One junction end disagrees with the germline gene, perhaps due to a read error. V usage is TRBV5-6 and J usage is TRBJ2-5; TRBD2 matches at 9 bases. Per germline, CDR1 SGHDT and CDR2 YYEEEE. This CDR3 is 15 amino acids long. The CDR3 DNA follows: TGTGCCAGCAGTCCGGATGCGGGAGGGGGGGAGACCCAGCACTTC. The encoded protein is CASSPDAGGGETQHF. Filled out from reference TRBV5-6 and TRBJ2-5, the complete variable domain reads DAGVTQSPTHLIKTRGQQVTLRCSPKSGHDTVSWYQQALGQGPQFIFQYYEEEERQRGNFPDRFSGHQFPNYSSELNVNALLLGDSALYLCASSPDAGGGETQHFGPGTRLLVL.

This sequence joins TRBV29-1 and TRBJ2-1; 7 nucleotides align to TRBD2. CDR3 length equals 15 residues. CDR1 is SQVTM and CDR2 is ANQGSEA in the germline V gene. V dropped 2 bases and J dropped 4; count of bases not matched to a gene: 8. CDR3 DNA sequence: TGCAGCGTTGAAAGACGAGCGGGGTCTTACAATGAGCAGTTCTTC. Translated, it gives CSVERRAGSYNEQFF.

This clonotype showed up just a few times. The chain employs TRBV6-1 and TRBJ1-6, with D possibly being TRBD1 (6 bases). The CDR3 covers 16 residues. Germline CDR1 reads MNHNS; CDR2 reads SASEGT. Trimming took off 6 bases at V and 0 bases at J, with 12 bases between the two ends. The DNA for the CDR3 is TGTGCCAGCAGGGCAGGGGTTAGCTCCTATAATTCACCCCTCCACTTT. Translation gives CASRAGVSSYNSPLHF.

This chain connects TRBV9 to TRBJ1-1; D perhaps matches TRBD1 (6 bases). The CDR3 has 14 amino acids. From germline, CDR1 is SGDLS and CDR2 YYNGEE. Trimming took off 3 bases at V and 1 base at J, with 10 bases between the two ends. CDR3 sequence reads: CASSEGRGNTEAFF. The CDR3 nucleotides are TGTGCCAGCAGCGAAGGCAGGGGGAACACTGAAGCTTTCTTT.

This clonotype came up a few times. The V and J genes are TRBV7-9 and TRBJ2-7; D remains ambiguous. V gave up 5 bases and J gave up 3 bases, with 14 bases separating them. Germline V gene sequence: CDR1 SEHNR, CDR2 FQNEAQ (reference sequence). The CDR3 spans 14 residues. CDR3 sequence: CASSPSLTGYEQYF. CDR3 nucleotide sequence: TGTGCCAGCAGCCCCTCCCTGACGGGCTACGAGCAGTACTTC. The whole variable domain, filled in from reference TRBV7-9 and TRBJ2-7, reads DTGVSQNPRHKITKRGQNVTFRCDPISEHNRLYWYRQTLGQGPEFLTYFQNEAQLEKSRLLSDRFSAERPKGSFSTLEIQRTEQGDSAMYLCASSPSLTGYEQYFGPGTRLTVT.

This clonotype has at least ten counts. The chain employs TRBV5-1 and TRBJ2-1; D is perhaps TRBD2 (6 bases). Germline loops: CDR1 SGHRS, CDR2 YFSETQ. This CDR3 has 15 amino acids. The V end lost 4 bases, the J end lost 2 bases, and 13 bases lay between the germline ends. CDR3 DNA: TGCGCCAGCAGCGAGACGGGAGTGACCTACAATGAGCAGTTCTTC. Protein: CASSETGVTYNEQFF.

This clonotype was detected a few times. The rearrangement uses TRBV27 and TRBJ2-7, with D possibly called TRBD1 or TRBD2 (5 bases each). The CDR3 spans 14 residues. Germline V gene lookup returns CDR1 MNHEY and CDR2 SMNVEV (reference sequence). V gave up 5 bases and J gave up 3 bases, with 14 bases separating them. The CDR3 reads CASSRGGDHYEQYF. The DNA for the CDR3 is TGTGCCAGCAGTCGGGGCGGTGACCACTACGAGCAGTACTTC.

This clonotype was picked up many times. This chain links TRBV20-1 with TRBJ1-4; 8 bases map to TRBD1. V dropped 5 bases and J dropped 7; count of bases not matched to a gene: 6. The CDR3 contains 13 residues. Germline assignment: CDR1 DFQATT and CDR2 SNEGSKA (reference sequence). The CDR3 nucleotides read TGCAGTGCTCCGGACAGGGCTCTTGAAAAACTGTTTTTT. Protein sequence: CSAPDRALEKLFF.

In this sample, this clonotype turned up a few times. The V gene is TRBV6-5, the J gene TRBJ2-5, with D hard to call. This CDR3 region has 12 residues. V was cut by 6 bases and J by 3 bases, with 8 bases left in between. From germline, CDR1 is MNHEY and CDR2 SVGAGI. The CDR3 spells CASSRQKETQYF. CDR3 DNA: TGTGCCAGCAGCCGCCAAAAAGAGACCCAGTACTTC.

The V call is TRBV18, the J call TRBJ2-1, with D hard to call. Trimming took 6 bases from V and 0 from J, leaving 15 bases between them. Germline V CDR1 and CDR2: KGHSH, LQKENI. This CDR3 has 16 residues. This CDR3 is CASSQRQIDSYNEQFF. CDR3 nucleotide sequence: TGTGCCAGCTCCCAAAGGCAAATAGACTCCTACAATGAGCAGTTCTTC.

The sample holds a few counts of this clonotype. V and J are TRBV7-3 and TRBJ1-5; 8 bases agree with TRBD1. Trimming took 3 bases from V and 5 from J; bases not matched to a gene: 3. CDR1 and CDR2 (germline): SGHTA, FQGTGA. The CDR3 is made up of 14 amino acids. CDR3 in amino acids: CASSFGTGDQPQHF. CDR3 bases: TGTGCCAGCAGCTTCGGGACAGGAGATCAGCCCCAGCATTTT.

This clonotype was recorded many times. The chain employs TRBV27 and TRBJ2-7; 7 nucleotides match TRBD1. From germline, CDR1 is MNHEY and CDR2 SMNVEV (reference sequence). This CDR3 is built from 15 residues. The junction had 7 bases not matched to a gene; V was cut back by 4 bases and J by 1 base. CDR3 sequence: CASSSRQGSSYEQYF. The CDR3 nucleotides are TGTGCCAGCAGTTCACGACAGGGAAGTTCCTACGAGCAGTACTTC.

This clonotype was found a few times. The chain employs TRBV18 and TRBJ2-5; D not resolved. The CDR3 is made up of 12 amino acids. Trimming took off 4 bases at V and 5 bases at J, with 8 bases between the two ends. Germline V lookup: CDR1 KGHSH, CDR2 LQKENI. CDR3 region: CASSRQAETQYF. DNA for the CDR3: TGTGCCAGCTCACGGCAGGCTGAGACCCAGTACTTC.

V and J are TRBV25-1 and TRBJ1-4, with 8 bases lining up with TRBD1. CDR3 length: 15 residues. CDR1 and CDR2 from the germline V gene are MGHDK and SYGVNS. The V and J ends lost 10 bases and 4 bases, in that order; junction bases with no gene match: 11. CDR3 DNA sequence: TGTGCCACCTCGGACAGGGTTCTCGGTAATGAAAAACTGTTTTTT. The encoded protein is CATSDRVLGNEKLFF.

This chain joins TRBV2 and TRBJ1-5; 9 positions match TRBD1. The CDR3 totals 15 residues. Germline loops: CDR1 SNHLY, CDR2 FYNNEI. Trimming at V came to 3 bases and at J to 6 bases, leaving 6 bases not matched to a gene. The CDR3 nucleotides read TGTGCCAGCAGTGACGGGACAGGGCCCGGTCAGCCCCAGCATTTT. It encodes CASSDGTGPGQPQHF. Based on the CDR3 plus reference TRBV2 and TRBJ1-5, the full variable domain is EPEVTQTPSHQVTQMGQEVILRCVPISNHLYFYWYRQILGQKVEFLVSFYNNEISEKSEIFDDQFSVERPDGSNFTLKIRSTKLEDSAMYFCASSDGTGPGQPQHFGDGTRLSIL.

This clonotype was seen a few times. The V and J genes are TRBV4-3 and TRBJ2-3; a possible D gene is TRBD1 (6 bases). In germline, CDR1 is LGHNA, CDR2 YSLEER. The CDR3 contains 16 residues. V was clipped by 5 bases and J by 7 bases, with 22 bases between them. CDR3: CASSSRRGVGDHTQYF. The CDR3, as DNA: TGCGCCAGCAGCTCCCGCAGGGGAGTGGGGGACCATACGCAGTATTTT.

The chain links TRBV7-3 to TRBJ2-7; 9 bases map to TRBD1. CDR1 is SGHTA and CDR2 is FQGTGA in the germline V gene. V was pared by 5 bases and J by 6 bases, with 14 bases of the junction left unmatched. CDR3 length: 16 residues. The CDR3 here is CASSPSPRTGVSEQYF. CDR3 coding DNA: TGTGCCAGCAGCCCAAGCCCTCGGACAGGGGTCTCCGAGCAGTACTTC.

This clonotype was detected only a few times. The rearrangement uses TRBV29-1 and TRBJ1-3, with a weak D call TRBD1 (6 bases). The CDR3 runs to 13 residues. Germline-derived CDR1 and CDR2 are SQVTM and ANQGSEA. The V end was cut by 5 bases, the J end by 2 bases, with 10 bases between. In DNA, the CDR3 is TGCAGCGTTTCGAGGGGGGCTGGAAACACCATATATTTT. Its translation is CSVSRGAGNTIYF. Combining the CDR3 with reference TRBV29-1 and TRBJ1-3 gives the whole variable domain SAVISQKPSRDICQRGTSLTIQCQVDSQVTMMFWYRQQPGQSLTLIATANQGSEATYESGFVIDKFPISRPNLTFSTLTVSNMSPEDSSIYLCSVSRGAGNTIYFGEGSWLTVV.

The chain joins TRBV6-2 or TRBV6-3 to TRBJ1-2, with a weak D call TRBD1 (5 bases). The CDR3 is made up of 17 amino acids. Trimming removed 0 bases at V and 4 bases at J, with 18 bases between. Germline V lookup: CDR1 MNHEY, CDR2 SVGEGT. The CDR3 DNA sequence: TGTGCCAGCAGTTACTCGAGGTCGCGCCCCGGGACCTATGGCTACACCTTC. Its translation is CASSYSRSRPGTYGYTF.